What follows is one TCR beta chain and its context. Its antigen is unidentified. Repertoires were generated with immunoSEQ multiplex PCR, while TCRdb's copy carries only in-frame clones and drops some. In the table there are tens of thousands of clones, 70% to 90% of which are singletons. V shed 7 bases and J shed 2 bases, with 9 bases lying between them. Germline CDR1 is LNHDA and CDR2 is SQIVND (reference sequence). This CDR3 comprises 13 residues. This specimen belongs to a study of T cell responses to AZD1222 COVID-19 vaccine. Broader study findings: Mostly white British, mostly female donors; authors suggested clonal diversity may be underestimated. Unmutated variant regions are reportedly the target of nearly half of TCRs that are spike-specific.

The input for sequencing was peripheral blood, taken on day 0 of MenACWY control vaccination. The TCR originated in an adult in good health. The rearrangement joins TRBV19 to TRBJ1-5; D gene ambiguous. The CDR3 DNA follows: TGTGCCAGTACAGTTTCGGGCAATCAGCCCCAGCATTTT. As protein: CASTVSGNQPQHF.